The 24 T cell receptor beta chains below come from one sample, sequenced in a study of blood T cell repertoires in COVID-19. Profiling relied on immunoSEQ multiplex PCR, and the TCRdb table lists in-frame clones only, not all of them. The sample records 130,000 or so clones, 87% being singletons. Sequencing was carried out using peripheral blood. These receptors were obtained from a woman aged 45-59 years with acute or convalescent COVID-19.

The chain employs TRBV4-1 and TRBJ1-2; D remains unclear. Deletions cut 1 base from V and 8 bases from J, with 11 bases between. Germline V gene sequence: CDR1 MGHRA, CDR2 YSYEKL. The CDR3 sequence is 13 residues long. DNA of the CDR3: TGCGCCAGCAGCCAAGCCCGAAACAGAGGCTACACCTTC. It translates to CASSQARNRGYTF.

V and J are TRBV19 and TRBJ1-2; TRBD1 agrees at 7 bases. Looked up from germline, CDR1 is LNHDA and CDR2 is SQIVND (reference sequence). Unmatched junction bases numbered 10, after V lost 3 bases and J lost 0 bases. This CDR3 region has 17 residues. The CDR3: CASSILQTGTANYGYTF. The CDR3 DNA is TGTGCCAGTAGTATCCTCCAGACAGGGACGGCTAACTATGGCTACACCTTC.

This sequence joins TRBV21-1 and TRBJ2-3; the table gives TRBD1 as D, unverified against the DNA. TRBV21-1 is a pseudogene locus. This CDR3 comprises 19 residues. CDR3 DNA sequence: TGTGCCAGCAGCAATGACTTTCGGAAGGGGGCGACTAGCACAGATACGCAGTATTTT. This sequence encodes CASSNDFRKGATSTDTQYF.

The V and J genes are TRBV5-4 and TRBJ2-3; 10 nucleotides agree with TRBD2. The germline gives CDR1 SGHNT, CDR2 YYREEE (reference sequence). The CDR3 length is 15 residues. With 4 bases clipped from V and 1 base from J, the junction kept 3 bases outside the gene matches. CDR3 sequence reads: CASSGGTSGTDTQYF. In DNA form, the CDR3 reads TGTGCCAGCAGCGGAGGGACTAGCGGCACAGATACGCAGTATTTT.

This clone was counted once. The rearrangement joins TRBV5-6 to TRBJ1-1; no clear D gene. The germline V gene has CDR1 SGHDT and CDR2 YYEEEE. V shed 0 bases and J shed 0 bases, with 12 bases lying between them. The CDR3 runs 16 residues. The CDR3 loop is CASSLAGFRMNTEAFF. CDR3 bases: TGTGCCAGCAGCTTGGCCGGGTTTAGAATGAACACTGAAGCTTTCTTT.

The gene calls are TRBV5-6 and TRBJ2-7; TRBD1 matches 8 bases. In germline, CDR1 is SGHDT, CDR2 YYEEEE. The CDR3 runs to 14 residues. Trimming took 0 bases from V and 7 from J; bases not matched to a gene: 6. The CDR3 DNA follows: TGTGCCAGCAGCTTGGGACAGGGGTACAGGGAGCAGTACTTC. The encoded protein is CASSLGQGYREQYF.

The CDR3 protein is CASSPQGVSYNEQFF. The CDR3 DNA reads TGTGCCAGCTCACCTCAAGGGGTCTCCTACAATGAGCAGTTCTTC. The chain is built from TRBV18 and TRBJ2-1, with D perhaps matching TRBD1 (5 bases). The length of the CDR3 is 15 residues. CDR1 and CDR2 from the germline V gene are KGHSH and LQKENI. Trimming took 3 bases from V and 0 from J, leaving 9 bases between them.

This chain uses TRBV19 with TRBJ1-6; 7 bases line up with TRBD1. V shed 7 bases and J 10 bases; nucleotides not matched to a gene: 4. Germline loops: CDR1 LNHDA, CDR2 SQIVND (reference sequence). This CDR3 spans 12 amino acids. CDR3 amino acids: CASKGAGSPLHF. CDR3 sequence (DNA): TGTGCCAGTAAGGGGGCAGGCTCACCCCTCCACTTT.

J is TRBJ2-7 and V is TRBV11-3, with TRBD2 identical over 13 bases. The CDR3 spans 16 residues. Germline-derived CDR1 and CDR2 are SGHNT and YENEEA. The V and J ends lost 2 bases and 9 bases, in that order; junction bases with no gene match: 10. The CDR3 sequence is CASSLRGTSGARGQYF. The CDR3, as DNA: TGTGCCAGCAGCTTAAGGGGGACTAGCGGGGCTCGCGGGCAGTACTTC.

The V gene is TRBV29-1, the J gene TRBJ1-2; 8 bases are shared with TRBD1. The germline V gene encodes CDR1 SQVTM and CDR2 ANQGSEA. This CDR3 is built from 14 residues. After removal of 3 bases from V and 7 bases from J, the junction contained 10 bases not matched to a gene. This CDR3 reads CSVDGTGGFSGYTF. The CDR3 DNA reads as TGCAGCGTTGATGGGACAGGAGGTTTCAGTGGCTACACCTTC.

The DNA for the CDR3 is TGTGCCAGCAGTCCTGGGACCTCATTATCCAGGGGGCAGTTCTTC. The encoded protein is CASSPGTSLSRGQFF. The chain joins TRBV28 to TRBJ2-1, with D maybe TRBD1 (6 bases). There are 15 residues in the CDR3. V dropped 5 bases and J dropped 12 bases, with 23 bases sitting between them. Germline values: CDR1 MDHEN, CDR2 SYDVKM.

The chain combines TRBV6-5 with TRBJ2-1; the D is unclear. Per the germline V gene, CDR1 is MNHEY and CDR2 is SVGAGI. The V gene lost 11 bases and the J gene lost 3 bases, with 11 bases spanning the gap. The CDR3 runs to 12 residues. The CDR3 DNA follows: TGTGCCTCCCAGGCAAGCTACAATGAGCAGTTCTTC. It encodes CASQASYNEQFF.

V and J are TRBV7-9 and TRBJ1-5, with 7 positions matching TRBD1. The J segment lost 3 bases and the V segment lost 0 bases, leaving 2 bases of the junction unmatched. The CDR3 is 15 amino acids. Germline V CDR1 and CDR2: SEHNR, FQNEAQ (reference sequence). The CDR3 region has the DNA TGTGCCAGCAGCTTAGCGACAGGGTACAATCAGCCCCAGCATTTT. This gives the protein CASSLATGYNQPQHF.

V is TRBV7-9 and J is TRBJ1-4; D is undetermined. Germline V lookup: CDR1 SEHNR, CDR2 FQNEAQ (reference sequence). CDR3 length equals 17 residues. With 3 bases removed from V and 8 bases from J, the gap between germline ends came to 22 bases. In nucleotides, the CDR3 is TGTGCCAGCAGCTTTCGGACGCCGACGGGAGGGAGGGAAAAACTGTTTTTT. Its protein is CASSFRTPTGGREKLFF.

The V call is TRBV6-5, the J call TRBJ1-2; tentatively, D is TRBD1 (6 bases). CDR1 and CDR2 (germline): MNHEY, SVGAGI. Trimming stripped 0 bases from V and 6 bases from J, with 11 bases between. The CDR3 contains 14 residues. The DNA of the CDR3 is TGTGCCAGCAGTTACTCTACAGGGTCGAATGGCTACACCTTC. Its protein product is CASSYSTGSNGYTF.

The genes are TRBV29-1 and TRBJ2-5; the D is unclear. The germline V and J ends were trimmed by 6 bases and 4 bases, with 6 bases remaining between them. The length of the CDR3 is 10 residues. In germline, CDR1 is SQVTM, CDR2 ANQGSEA. CDR3 in amino acids: CSVFRETQYF. The CDR3 DNA reads TGCAGCGTGTTCCGAGAGACCCAGTACTTC.

The gene calls are TRBV7-2 and TRBJ1-1; TRBD1 is a possible D gene (6 bases). The CDR3 has 16 amino acids. The V and J ends lost 5 bases and 1 base respectively, with 17 bases between them. Germline V gene sequence: CDR1 SGHTA, CDR2 FQGNSA. The CDR3 region has the DNA TGTGCCAGCAGCCTCCTATCGACAGGCAGGAACACTGAAGCTTTCTTT. It encodes CASSLLSTGRNTEAFF. Supplemented by reference TRBV7-2 and TRBJ1-1, the full variable domain reads GAGVSQSPSNKVTEKGKDVELRCDPISGHTALYWYRQSLGQGLEFLIYFQGNSAPDKSGLPSDRFSAERTGGSVSTLTIQRTQQEDSAVYLCASSLLSTGRNTEAFFGQGTRLTVV.

The J gene is TRBJ1-2, the V gene TRBV15; 7 nucleotides match TRBD1. The CDR3 spans 14 residues. Germline trimming cut 1 base from V and 6 bases from J; bases unmatched to any gene: 5. Per the germline V gene, CDR1 is LNHNV and CDR2 is YYDKDF (reference sequence). The DNA of the CDR3 is TGTGCCACCAGCAGAGTGCGACAGGGAAATGGCTACACCTTC. Translated, it gives CATSRVRQGNGYTF.

The chain carries TRBV9 and TRBJ1-3, with TRBD1 identical over 11 bases. This CDR3 spans 16 amino acids. The trim removed 2 bases at V and 1 base at J, leaving 2 bases unmatched. CDR1 is SGDLS and CDR2 is YYNGEE in the germline V gene. The CDR3 DNA follows: TGTGCCAGCAGCGTCGGACAGGGGGCTTCTGGAAACACCATATATTTT. Translated: CASSVGQGASGNTIYF.

The chain carries TRBV5-1 and TRBJ2-3; 9 bases are a match to TRBD2. V was clipped by 3 bases and J by 4 bases; unmatched bases: 6. Germline V lookup: CDR1 SGHRS, CDR2 YFSETQ. This CDR3 is 15 amino acids long. CDR3 loop: CASSSSGNVADTQYF. The CDR3 nucleotides read TGCGCCAGCAGCTCTAGCGGGAACGTGGCAGATACGCAGTATTTT.

This clone was seen only once. The chain links TRBV30 to TRBJ1-2; TRBD1 matches at 7 bases. Germline V gene data show CDR1 as GTSNPN and CDR2 as SVGIG (reference sequence). CDR3 size: 12 residues. V gave up 8 bases and J gave up 4 bases; unmatched junction bases: 7. The CDR3 region has the DNA TGTGCCATAAACAGGGGCGGCTATGGCTACACCTTC. Its translation is CAINRGGYGYTF.

The chain uses TRBV11-2 and TRBJ2-7; 8 bases agree with TRBD1. Trimming at V came to 0 bases and at J to 9 bases, leaving 4 bases not matched to a gene. Germline V gene data show CDR1 as SGHAT and CDR2 as FQNNGV. The CDR3 extends over 13 amino acids. The CDR3 nucleotides are TGTGCCAGCAGCTTAGAAGACAGGGGAAGGCAGTACTTC. This encodes CASSLEDRGRQYF.

This rearrangement joins TRBV25-1 to TRBJ2-7; perhaps TRBD2 as D (6 bases). Looked up from germline, CDR1 is MGHDK and CDR2 is SYGVNS. CDR3 size: 16 residues. V was trimmed by 2 bases and J by 5 bases, leaving 19 bases between them. Here the CDR3 DNA reads TGTGCCAGCAGTGAACCCTACCAGGGAGGACGAGACGAGCAGTACTTC. Amino acids: CASSEPYQGGRDEQYF.

The sample holds one count of this clone. The chain couples TRBV3-1 (or the pseudogene TRBV3-2) to TRBJ1-6; 9 bases agree with TRBD1. Trimming removed 3 bases from V and 8 bases from J; junction bases left unmatched: 8. This CDR3 has 16 amino acids. CDR1 is LGHDT, CDR2 YNNKEL, per germline (reference sequence). Here the CDR3 reads CASSQVPGQGDSPLHF. As DNA, the CDR3 is TGTGCCAGCAGCCAGGTACCGGGACAGGGAGATTCACCCCTCCACTTT.